Below, 7 T cell receptor beta chains from the same sample are listed, as sequenced in a study of cytomegalovirus exposure and HLA in healthy donors (dated by TCRdb to 2017 to 2019). Libraries were constructed by the immunoSEQ multiplex PCR assay. For the multiplex PCR, a mixture combining 60 forward primers for TCR Vbeta segments and 13 reverse primers for TCR Jbeta segments was used. TCRdb re-hosts the immuneACCESS table, in-frame sequences only. Its copies lack some clones; in the studies checked, an unresolved V gene accounts for under half of them, and the cause for the rest is not known. The sample yields more than 95,000 clones; 10% to 13% were counted once. In total, the top ten clones hold just over 4.5% of the sample. Sequencing used PBMCs. The receptors were gathered from a woman aged 18 to 35 in good health and CMV-seropositive.

The chain links TRBV28 to TRBJ2-7; D is possibly TRBD1 (6 bases). The CDR3 consists of 14 residues. Germline V gene sequence: CDR1 MDHEN, CDR2 SYDVKM. V was pared by 3 bases and J by 3 bases, with 12 bases between. The CDR3, as DNA: TGTGCCAGCAGTTTGCAGGGGCAACACTACGAGCAGTACTTC. Encoded protein: CASSLQGQHYEQYF.

A few counts support this clone. The rearrangement joins TRBV5-3 to TRBJ1-2, with D uncertain. TRBV5-3 has ORF status, its function being uncertain. The CDR3 is 12 residues long. V was clipped by 9 bases and J by 5 bases, with 14 bases between them. The chain's CDR3 is CATPGTLYGYTF. Written as DNA, the CDR3 is TGTGCCACCCCAGGTACCCTATATGGCTACACCTTC.

The sample holds a few counts of this clone. The CDR3 spells CASSTRDRGLYEQYF. As DNA, the CDR3 is TGTGCCAGCAGTACCCGGGACAGGGGCCTCTACGAGCAGTACTTC. V gene TRBV27 combines with J gene TRBJ2-7; the match to TRBD1 covers 10 bases. The V segment lost 5 bases and the J segment 3 bases; nucleotides outside the gene matches: 7. Germline CDR1 and CDR2: MNHEY and SMNVEV (reference sequence). The CDR3 totals 15 residues.

This clone was seen a handful of times. The DNA for the CDR3 is TGTGCCAGCAGCTCCTGGCGGAGGACAGAAGAGACCCAGTACTTC. Protein product: CASSSWRRTEETQYF. The gene calls are TRBV7-9 and TRBJ2-5; D is perhaps TRBD1 (6 bases). Trimming removed 4 bases at V and 3 bases at J, with 15 bases between. Germline V gene lookup returns CDR1 SEHNR and CDR2 FQNEAQ (reference sequence). This CDR3 region has 15 residues.

This clone came up a few times. The J gene is TRBJ2-5, the V gene TRBV6-1; D is unresolved. Trimming removed 5 bases at V and 5 bases at J, with 9 bases between. CDR1 is MNHNS, CDR2 SASEGT, per germline. The CDR3 loop spans 12 amino acids. The CDR3 here is CASSLFRETQYF. Here the CDR3 DNA reads TGTGCCAGCAGTCTTTTCCGGGAGACCCAGTACTTC.

This chain links TRBV6-1 with TRBJ1-1; D call uncertain. The ends were cut back, 8 bases at V and 7 bases at J, with 11 bases in the middle. Germline assignment: CDR1 MNHNS and CDR2 SASEGT. This CDR3 comprises 11 residues. As DNA, the CDR3 is TGTGCCAGCGCCAAGCTAGGTGAAGCTTTCTTT. Translation gives CASAKLGEAFF.

This clone was found a few times. The V gene is TRBV28, the J gene TRBJ2-7, with D tentatively TRBD1 (5 bases). The CDR3 covers 12 residues. Germline-derived CDR1 and CDR2 are MDHEN and SYDVKM. The germline V and J ends were trimmed by 6 bases and 3 bases, with 9 bases remaining between them. The CDR3 nucleotides are TGTGCCAGCAGGGGGCGCGTCTACGAGCAGTACTTC. It specifies CASRGRVYEQYF.